Given below is one T cell receptor beta chain in context. This sample stems from a study of blood T cell repertoires in COVID-19. Study summary: Both acute and convalescent COVID-19 samples were obtained from the United States, Italy and Spain. T cells, B-cell-depleted T cells, or PBMCs provided the cDNA or gDNA that served as material.

V gave up 2 bases and J gave up 1 base; unmatched junction bases: 11. From germline, CDR1 is SGHDT and CDR2 YYEEEE. The CDR3 is made up of 17 amino acids. Authors' analysis steps: Estimated nucleated cell counts came from reference gene primer amplification. TCRdb keeps only in-frame clones here, not all; method: immunoSEQ multiplex PCR. V, J and clone size derive from that table, while D and trimming were established from the DNA sequence. The sample carries some 210,000 clones, around nine tenths recorded once. The TCR comes from a woman in her forties who had recovered from COVID-19. The V gene is TRBV5-6, the J gene TRBJ1-2, with 7 bases aligning to TRBD1. Sequencing was carried out using peripheral blood. CDR3 nucleotide sequence: TGTGCCAGCAGCTTTATACCGGGACAGAAAGTTAACTATGGCTACACCTTC. It codes for CASSFIPGQKVNYGYTF.